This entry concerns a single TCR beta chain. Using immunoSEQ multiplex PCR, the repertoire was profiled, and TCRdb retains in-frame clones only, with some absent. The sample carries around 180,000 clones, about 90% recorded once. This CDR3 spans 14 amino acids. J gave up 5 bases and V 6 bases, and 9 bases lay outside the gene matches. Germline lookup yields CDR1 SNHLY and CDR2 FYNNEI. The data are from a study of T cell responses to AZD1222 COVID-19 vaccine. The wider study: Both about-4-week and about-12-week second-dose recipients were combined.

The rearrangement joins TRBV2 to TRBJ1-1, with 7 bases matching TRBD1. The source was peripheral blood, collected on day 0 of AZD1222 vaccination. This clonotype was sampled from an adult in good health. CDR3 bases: TGTGCCAGCAGGGGCTTAGGGGGCAGGACTGAAGCTTTCTTT. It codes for CASRGLGGRTEAFF.